The 17 T cell receptor beta chains given below trace back to one sample, sequenced in a study of blood T cell repertoires in COVID-19. Sequencing used immunoSEQ multiplex PCR; TCRdb keeps in-frame clones, though not all of them. The table shows some 200,000 clones, with 82% occurring only once. The specimen was PBMCs or T cells enriched from blood (not recorded which). Receptors originate from a man aged 40-49 years who had recovered from COVID-19.

V and J are TRBV27 and TRBJ2-3; D uncertain. V was trimmed by 4 bases and J by 2 bases, leaving 19 bases between them. This CDR3 is 17 amino acids long. Germline loops: CDR1 MNHEY, CDR2 SMNVEV (reference sequence). As DNA, the CDR3 is TGTGCCAGCAGTTCTCCTGGGCCCCCGAGTTACACAGATACGCAGTATTTT. Translated: CASSSPGPPSYTDTQYF.

CDR3 protein: CAWRSQSTDTQYF. CDR3 DNA: TGTGCCTGGAGATCACAGAGCACAGATACGCAGTATTTT. The rearrangement uses TRBV30 and TRBJ2-3; the D is unclear. This CDR3 has 13 amino acids. The ends were cut back, 3 bases at V and 0 bases at J, with 7 bases in the middle. Germline CDR1 and CDR2: GTSNPN and SVGIG (reference sequence).

The genes are TRBV6-1 and TRBJ2-1, with 8 bases matching TRBD1. The CDR3 sequence is 13 residues long. Germline CDR1 reads MNHNS; CDR2 reads SASEGT. Trimming cost V 3 bases and J 8 bases; bases outside gene matches: 3. The CDR3 is CASSDRGQDEQFF. The CDR3 DNA reads TGTGCCAGCAGTGACAGGGGGCAGGATGAGCAGTTCTTC.

V and J are TRBV18 and TRBJ2-1; 10 nucleotides agree with TRBD2. From germline, CDR1 is KGHSH and CDR2 LQKENI. V was pared by 2 bases and J by 12 bases, with 7 bases of the junction left unmatched. The CDR3 runs 14 residues. CDR3 nucleotides: TGTGCCAGCTCACCATCGCCTAGCGGGAGAGGGCAGTTCTTC. Encoded protein: CASSPSPSGRGQFF. Together with reference TRBV18 and TRBJ2-1, the CDR3 gives the full variable domain: NAGVMQNPRHLVRRRGQEARLRCSPMKGHSHVYWYRQLPEEGLKFMVYLQKENIIDESGMPKERFSAEFPKEGPSILRIQQVVRGDSAAYFCASSPSPSGRGQFFGPGTRLTVL.

The chain couples TRBV6-5 to TRBJ1-3; a possible D gene is TRBD1 (6 bases). CDR1 and CDR2 from the germline V gene are MNHEY and SVGAGI. The CDR3 length is 14 residues. V shed 7 bases and J shed 7 bases, with 17 bases lying between them. CDR3 DNA: TGTGCCAGCACCCCAGACAGGTCGGGGAACACCATATATTTT. It specifies CASTPDRSGNTIYF.

This chain uses TRBV9 with TRBJ1-5, with no clear D. Germline CDR1 SGDLS, CDR2 YYNGEE. V lost 3 bases and J lost 5, with 12 bases in between. CDR3 length: 14 amino acids. CDR3: CASSGGGGYQPQHF. The CDR3 bases are TGTGCCAGCAGCGGGGGAGGAGGGTATCAGCCCCAGCATTTT.

The sample holds a few counts of this clone. The chain is built from TRBV6-1 and TRBJ2-1; possible D gene TRBD1, 6 bases. The ends were cut back, 10 bases at V and 6 bases at J, with 16 bases in the middle. This CDR3 is built from 13 residues. Germline-derived CDR1 and CDR2 are MNHNS and SASEGT. The CDR3 DNA sequence: TGTGCCATACAGGGTAGTATATTCAATGAGCAGTTCTTC. Protein: CAIQGSIFNEQFF.

V and J are TRBV7-2 and TRBJ1-5; D might be TRBD1 (6 bases). Germline loops: CDR1 SGHTA, CDR2 FQGNSA. The CDR3 consists of 16 residues. Deletions cut 3 bases from V and 3 bases from J, with 15 bases between. The CDR3 loop reads CASSLSSGAVNQPQHF. In DNA, the CDR3 is TGTGCCAGCAGCTTGTCTTCAGGGGCGGTCAATCAGCCCCAGCATTTT.

In its sample, this clone was seen a few times. The chain employs TRBV7-2 and TRBJ2-5; 7 bases agree with TRBD2. Germline V gives CDR1 SGHTA, CDR2 FQGNSA. V shed 3 bases and J 5 bases; nucleotides not matched to a gene: 3. The CDR3 runs to 13 residues. CDR3 sequence: CASSFNGRETQYF. DNA for the CDR3: TGTGCCAGCAGCTTTAACGGGAGGGAGACCCAGTACTTC.

The rearrangement uses TRBV4-1 and TRBJ2-1; 8 bases align to TRBD2. Germline loops: CDR1 MGHRA, CDR2 YSYEKL. The CDR3 is 17 amino acids. V was clipped by 1 base and J by 7 bases; unmatched bases: 12. DNA for the CDR3: TGCGCCAGCAGCCAAGCTCTTCGAAGCGGGAGTAGGAATGAGCAGTTCTTC. This gives the protein CASSQALRSGSRNEQFF.

V and J are TRBV28 and TRBJ1-1; D is ambiguous. The germline gives CDR1 MDHEN, CDR2 SYDVKM. This CDR3 is built from 17 residues. V was pared by 4 bases and J by 0 bases, with 18 bases between. CDR3 coding DNA: TGTGCCAGCAGTTCCCTCGACATAGTCCAGATGAACACTGAAGCTTTCTTT. It translates to CASSSLDIVQMNTEAFF. The full variable domain, rest sourced from reference TRBV28 and TRBJ1-1, is DVKVTQSSRYLVKRTGEKVFLECVQDMDHENMFWYRQDPGLGLRLIYFSYDVKMKEKGDIPEGYSVSREKKERFSLILESASTNQTSMYLCASSSLDIVQMNTEAFFGQGTRLTVV.

This rearrangement joins TRBV4-3 to TRBJ2-1, with D hard to call. Germline CDR1 LGHNA, CDR2 YSLEER. This CDR3 spans 16 amino acids. V gave up 2 bases and J gave up 0 bases, with 11 bases separating them. In nucleotides, the CDR3 is TGCGCCAGCAGCCAATCCGTGGGCTACTCCTACAATGAGCAGTTCTTC. This sequence encodes CASSQSVGYSYNEQFF.

This chain links TRBV7-2 with TRBJ1-1, with D unclear. Trimming pared 1 base from V and 11 bases from J, leaving 17 bases between. The V gene's germline CDR1 is SGHTA and CDR2 FQGNSA. The CDR3 spans 14 residues. DNA for the CDR3: TGTGCCAGCAGCTTAGTCCTTCCCTCGGGTGTGGCTTTCTTT. Residues: CASSLVLPSGVAFF.

The chain recombines TRBV7-2 with TRBJ1-3; D not certain. This CDR3 spans 13 amino acids. V dropped 4 bases and J dropped 9 bases, with 13 bases sitting between them. Germline V CDR1 and CDR2: SGHTA, FQGNSA. CDR3 loop: CASSWPGGSTIYF. The CDR3 DNA sequence: TGTGCCAGCAGCTGGCCAGGTGGGAGCACCATATATTTT. Together with reference TRBV7-2 and TRBJ1-3, the CDR3 gives the full variable domain: GAGVSQSPSNKVTEKGKDVELRCDPISGHTALYWYRQSLGQGLEFLIYFQGNSAPDKSGLPSDRFSAERTGGSVSTLTIQRTQQEDSAVYLCASSWPGGSTIYFGEGSWLTVV.

The chain combines TRBV2 with TRBJ2-6; weak D call: TRBD1 (6 bases). The V and J ends lost 3 bases and 0 bases respectively, with 12 bases between them. The CDR3 is 17 residues long. Germline V gene data show CDR1 as SNHLY and CDR2 as FYNNEI. The CDR3 coding sequence is TGTGCCAGCAGTGATAGACAGGTCGACTCTGGGGCCAACGTCCTGACTTTC. Amino acids: CASSDRQVDSGANVLTF.

This rearrangement joins TRBV6-5 to TRBJ1-1; D unresolved. The CDR3 contains 16 residues. Germline CDR1 is MNHEY and CDR2 is SVGAGI. V was cut by 2 bases and J by 4 bases, with 17 bases left in between. This CDR3 is CASSYRPGAVSTEAFF. DNA of the CDR3: TGTGCCAGCAGTTACCGCCCAGGAGCGGTGAGCACTGAAGCTTTCTTT.

The V and J genes are TRBV18 and TRBJ1-1; no reliable D call. V dropped 6 bases and J dropped 0 bases, with 11 bases sitting between them. The CDR3 sequence is 14 residues long. Germline lookup yields CDR1 KGHSH and CDR2 LQKENI. The CDR3 sequence is CASSTNDMNTEAFF. For the CDR3, the DNA is TGTGCCAGCTCCACGAATGACATGAACACTGAAGCTTTCTTT.